This T cell receptor beta chain stems from a study of blood T cell repertoires in COVID-19. Study at large: COVID-19 samples collected from the United States, Italy and Spain covered acute and convalescent phases. T cells, B-cell-depleted T cells, or PBMCs provided the cDNA or gDNA that served as material.

Some clones are missing from TCRdb's copy, which holds only in-frame ones; the method was immunoSEQ multiplex PCR. The repertoire includes over 60,000 clones, roughly 86% of them detected once, and around 12% sits in the top ten. This CDR3 is 14 amino acids long. After removal of 1 base from V and 6 bases from J, the junction contained 4 bases not matched to a gene. Germline V gives CDR1 GTSNPN, CDR2 SVGIG (reference sequence). This clonotype was sampled from a woman in her sixties or seventies with acute or convalescent COVID-19. The specimen sequenced was peripheral blood. The rearrangement uses TRBV30 and TRBJ1-4; 8 positions agree with TRBD1. CDR3 residues: CAWSAQGGDEKLFF. CDR3 sequence (DNA): TGTGCCTGGAGTGCACAGGGGGGTGATGAAAAACTGTTTTTT.